Listed below are T cell receptor beta chains from one sample, sequenced in a study of blood T cell repertoires in COVID-19. The protocol was immunoSEQ multiplex PCR, while the TCRdb copy is restricted to in-frame clones and leaves out a portion. The sample has approximately 250,000 clones, approximately 90% seen once. The sequenced material came from PBMCs or T cells enriched from blood (not recorded which). The receptors derive from a woman aged 25 to 39 with acute COVID-19. Each CDR3 is given with its conserved first and last residue. The order of the fields is V gene, clone size, J gene, D gene, CDR3 DNA, CDR3 protein. The D gene is left open where the match is weak. Clone size is not always given. Where it is, it says once, few, many or a class for expanded clones.

V: TRBV5-4; size: once; J: TRBJ2-7; D: NA; DNA: TGTGCCAGCAGCTATCACGGGTACGAGCAGTACTTC; CDR3: CASSYHGYEQYF
V: TRBV3-1/TRBV3-2; size: NA; J: TRBJ1-1; D: NA; DNA: TGTGCCAGCAGCCAAGATGGCCAGGGGCGCTTATCCGCTTTCTTT; CDR3: CASSQDGQGRLSAFF
V: TRBV3-1/TRBV3-2; size: NA; J: TRBJ2-7; D: TRBD1; DNA: TGTGCCAGCAGCTACTCAGACAGGGCTGCCTACGAGCAGTACTTC; CDR3: CASSYSDRAAYEQYF
V: TRBV3-1/TRBV3-2; size: NA; J: TRBJ1-3; D: TRBD1; DNA: TGTGCCAGCAGCCAGCCGGGACAGGGGACGAACACCATATATTTT; CDR3: CASSQPGQGTNTIYF
V: TRBV15; size: NA; J: TRBJ2-7; D: TRBD2; DNA: TGTGCCACCAGCACCCGGACTAGCGGGAAATACGAGCAGTACTTC; CDR3: CATSTRTSGKYEQYF
V: TRBV4-3; size: NA; J: TRBJ2-7; D: TRBD1; DNA: TGCGCCAGCAGCCAGGGACAGGAGGTATTTTACGAGCAGTACTTC; CDR3: CASSQGQEVFYEQYF
V: TRBV24-1; size: NA; J: TRBJ2-1; D: TRBD2; DNA: TGTGCCACCAGTACGACTAGCGGGAGTCGCAATGAGCAGTTCTTC; CDR3: CATSTTSGSRNEQFF
V: TRBV6-5; size: few; J: TRBJ2-3; D: TRBD2; DNA: TGTGCCAGCAGCAAAGCGGGAGTATTGTCAGATACGCAGTATTTT; CDR3: CASSKAGVLSDTQYF
V: TRBV7-2; size: few; J: TRBJ1-2; D: NA; DNA: TGTGCCAGCAGCCAGGATGGTTATGGCTACACCTTC; CDR3: CASSQDGYGYTF
V: TRBV18; size: NA; J: TRBJ2-7; D: NA; DNA: TGTGCCAGCTCACCACTTTGGGGGGACTCCTACGAGCAGTACTTC; CDR3: CASSPLWGDSYEQYF
V: TRBV11-2; size: NA; J: TRBJ2-2; D: NA; DNA: TGTGCCAGCAGCTTAGGGCCGGAGACCGGGGAGCTGTTTTTT; CDR3: CASSLGPETGELFF
V: TRBV5-6; size: NA; J: TRBJ1-1; D: NA; DNA: TGTGCCAGCAGCCCCTCCCCGGGAGGGTATGAAGCTTTCTTT; CDR3: CASSPSPGGYEAFF
V: TRBV7-2; size: NA; J: TRBJ1-5; D: NA; DNA: TGTGCCAGCAGCACGTACAGGGCTAGCAATCAGCCCCAGCATTTT; CDR3: CASSTYRASNQPQHF
V: TRBV6-5; size: NA; J: TRBJ2-7; D: TRBD2; DNA: TGTGCCAGCAGGGACGTCGGACTAGCGGGAGGGGAGCAGTACTTC; CDR3: CASRDVGLAGGEQYF
V: TRBV11-2; size: NA; J: TRBJ2-3; D: TRBD1; DNA: TGTGCCAGCAGCCCCGGGACAGGGTTACATACGCAGTATTTT; CDR3: CASSPGTGLHTQYF